Sequencing of this T cell receptor (beta chain) was carried out in a study of long-term antiretroviral therapy in people with HIV. Study background: About a decade before 2015, the earliest samples were taken when ART was typically delayed.

The assay, immunoSEQ v3.0, was run at survey level. The method was immunoSEQ multiplex PCR; TCRdb's version includes in-frame clones alone and lacks a portion of them. The top ten clones hold around 13% of a sample with about 25,000 clones, around 86% of them seen once. Trimming left V 1 base short and J 2 bases short, with 11 bases between. This CDR3 is built from 15 residues. The germline CDR1 and CDR2 sequences are SGHAT and FQNNGV. This receptor was obtained from a man aged 50-60 years with HIV. This chain joins TRBV11-2 and TRBJ1-2; D gene uncertain. The sample was unsorted PBMCs, taken 2.9 years after starting antiretroviral therapy. DNA of the CDR3: TGTGCCAGCAGCTTAGTCCAAACGGTGAACTATGGCTACACCTTC. Translation: CASSLVQTVNYGYTF.